Shown below are 26 T cell receptor beta chains from a single sample sequenced in a study of blood T cells in healthy people across ages. The authors ran a second PCR of about 7 to 11 cycles using a sample-barcoded 5' primer and a J-beta primer mix. TCRdb passed the 5' RACE reads through MiXCR, listing each CDR3 protein once. The top ten hold around a third of the sample, which has fewer than 800,000 distinct CDR3 sequences, 49% seen once. Sequencing was carried out using blood. The receptors come from a woman aged 55-69 years in good health.

CDR3: CASSSGQRHVLTF. The CDR3 coding sequence is TGTGCCAGCAGCTCCGGACAGAGACACGTCCTGACTTTC. This rearrangement joins TRBV7-2 to TRBJ2-6; possible D gene TRBD1, 6 bases. Germline V CDR1 and CDR2: SGHTA, FQGNSA. This CDR3 is built from 13 residues. V was shortened by 4 bases and J by 11 bases, with 12 bases between the two germline ends. The whole variable domain, filled in from reference TRBV7-2 and TRBJ2-6, reads GAGVSQSPSNKVTEKGKDVELRCDPISGHTALYWYRQSLGQGLEFLIYFQGNSAPDKSGLPSDRFSAERTGGSVSTLTIQRTQQEDSAVYLCASSSGQRHVLTFGAGSRLTVL.

The CDR3 sequence is CASSQDLTARRFF. The DNA of the CDR3 is TGTGCCAGCAGCCAAGATCTTACGGCTAGGAGGTTCTTC. The chain couples TRBV14 to TRBJ2-1; D not resolved. The germline gives CDR1 SGHDN, CDR2 FVKESK. CDR3 length: 13 residues. V was clipped by 0 bases and J by 15 bases, with 15 bases between them.

This clonotype was found a few times. This chain connects TRBV18 to TRBJ2-4; 7 bases are a match to TRBD1. The CDR3 runs to 17 residues. CDR1 KGHSH and CDR2 LQKENI come from the germline V gene. Unmatched junction bases numbered 11, after V lost 3 bases and J lost 3 bases. The CDR3: CASSPTPTGFGKNIQYF. The CDR3 coding sequence is TGTGCCAGCTCACCGACCCCGACAGGGTTCGGCAAAAACATTCAGTACTTC.

The chain recombines TRBV15 with TRBJ2-4; no clear D gene. The last part of the DNA fits TRBJ2-5 better; the J call may be wrong. CDR1 is LNHNV and CDR2 is YYDKDF in the germline V gene (reference sequence). This CDR3 has 18 residues. The CDR3 protein is CATSRDLILAADQETQYF. CDR3 sequence (DNA): TGTGCCACCAGCAGAGATCTTATTCTGGCGGCAGACCAAGAGACCCAGTACTTC.

The V gene is TRBV29-1, the J gene TRBJ2-1; D tentatively fits TRBD1 or TRBD2 (5 bases each). CDR1 and CDR2 from the germline V gene are SQVTM and ANQGSEA. CDR3 length: 12 residues. Trimming cost V 6 bases and J 6 bases, with 12 bases left between them. CDR3 in DNA: TGCAGCGTGGCTACGGGACGCAATGAGCAGTTCTTC. It translates to CSVATGRNEQFF.

This clonotype was seen only once. The chain carries TRBV9 and TRBJ2-7; possible D gene TRBD2, 5 bases. Germline CDR1 SGDLS, CDR2 YYNGEE. The CDR3 has 15 amino acids. Trimming removed 4 bases at V and 6 bases at J, with 20 bases between. The CDR3: CASSPRLMFGGEQYF. CDR3 bases: TGTGCCAGCAGCCCCCGCCTGATGTTCGGAGGCGAGCAGTACTTC.

CDR3 residues: CASSLATSGFYNEQYF. Here the CDR3 DNA reads TGCGCCAGCAGCTTGGCCACTAGCGGGTTCTACAATGAGCAGTACTTC. This chain links TRBV5-1 with TRBJ2-7; TRBD2 agrees at 9 bases. From germline, CDR1 is SGHRS and CDR2 YFSETQ. This CDR3 has 16 amino acids. J gave up 7 bases and V 0 bases, and 11 bases lay outside the gene matches.

This clonotype was counted between two and nine times. The V gene is TRBV9, the J gene TRBJ1-4, with D perhaps matching TRBD1 (6 bases). The CDR3 spans 15 residues. Germline CDR1 is SGDLS and CDR2 is YYNGEE. V was cut by 0 bases and J by 4 bases, with 10 bases left in between. CDR3 DNA sequence: TGTGCCAGCAGCGTAGCTCAGGGGTTTAATGAAAAACTGTTTTTT. The encoded protein is CASSVAQGFNEKLFF.

The table lists this clonotype with a few counts. The chain has TRBV11-2 and TRBJ2-5; D remains unclear. The CDR3 has 13 amino acids. From germline, CDR1 is SGHAT and CDR2 FQNNGV. Trimming removed 2 bases at V and 11 bases at J, with 15 bases between. CDR3 coding DNA: TGTGCCAGCAGCTTAAGGTCAACCGATGAGCAGTACTTC. This translates into CASSLRSTDEQYF.

J is TRBJ1-1 and V is TRBV7-2, with a possible D match to TRBD1 (6 bases). V was trimmed by 1 base and J by 9 bases, leaving 15 bases between them. Germline CDR1 SGHTA, CDR2 FQGNSA. The CDR3 sequence is 14 residues long. The CDR3 nucleotides read TGTGCCAGCAGCTTAGGCCCCGGGACATGGAAAGCTTTCTTT. This encodes CASSLGPGTWKAFF.

The chain uses TRBV6-5 and TRBJ2-7; 11 positions match TRBD2. CDR1 is MNHEY, CDR2 SVGAGI, per germline. V lost 2 bases, J lost 0 bases, and 9 bases stayed unmatched. CDR3 length: 18 residues. CDR3 region: CASSYQRSSGRFSYEQYF. CDR3 DNA sequence: TGTGCCAGCAGTTACCAGAGATCTAGCGGGAGGTTCTCCTACGAGCAGTACTTC.

This chain links TRBV20-1 with TRBJ2-5; 8 bases line up with TRBD2. Germline CDR1 is DFQATT and CDR2 is SNEGSKA (reference sequence). V dropped 7 bases and J dropped 3; count of bases not matched to a gene: 7. This CDR3 contains 13 residues. CDR3 bases: TGCAGTGTCCGAAGCGGGAGTAAAGAGACCCAGTACTTC. This translates into CSVRSGSKETQYF.

This clonotype was seen only a few times. The chain recombines TRBV5-1 with TRBJ2-7; 7 nucleotides line up with TRBD1. Germline V gene data show CDR1 as SGHRS and CDR2 as YFSETQ. The V gene end was trimmed by 4 bases and the J gene end by 3 bases; junction bases not matched to a gene: 7. This CDR3 region has 14 residues. CDR3 sequence (DNA): TGCGCCAGCAGCCCCCGGGACAGCCGCTACGAGCAGTACTTC. Residues: CASSPRDSRYEQYF. The whole variable domain, filled in from reference TRBV5-1 and TRBJ2-7, reads KAGVTQTPRYLIKTRGQQVTLSCSPISGHRSVSWYQQTPGQGLQFLFEYFSETQRNKGNFPGRFSGRQFSNSRSEMNVSTLELGDSALYLCASSPRDSRYEQYFGPGTRLTVT.

This chain uses TRBV30 with TRBJ2-4, with 10 nucleotides matching TRBD2. The J segment lost 2 bases and the V segment lost 4 bases, leaving 14 bases of the junction unmatched. Germline CDR1 and CDR2: GTSNPN and SVGIG (reference sequence). This CDR3 contains 18 residues. Written as DNA, the CDR3 is TGTGCCTGGATCCCGGGGCCTAGCGGGAGCCGGCCCAAAAACATTCAGTACTTC. Translating gives CAWIPGPSGSRPKNIQYF.

The chain employs TRBV7-2 and TRBJ2-1; 14 bases fit TRBD2. Germline loops: CDR1 SGHTA, CDR2 FQGNSA. This CDR3 is built from 17 residues. V was clipped by 5 bases and J by 1 base; unmatched bases: 4. CDR3 in amino acids: CASSRRTSGRSYNEQFF. Written as DNA, the CDR3 is TGTGCCAGCAGCCGAAGGACTAGCGGGAGGTCCTACAATGAGCAGTTCTTC.

The chain links TRBV20-1 to TRBJ1-2; D is unresolved. Per germline, CDR1 DFQATT and CDR2 SNEGSKA (reference sequence). CDR3 length: 15 residues. Trimming took 0 bases from V and 4 from J, leaving 15 bases between them. The CDR3 sequence: CSARDPRSGSYGYTF. The CDR3 region has the DNA TGCAGTGCTAGAGACCCTCGGTCGGGTAGCTATGGCTACACCTTC.

This chain joins TRBV19 and TRBJ1-1; D gene unclear. The CDR3 is 13 residues long. The germline gives CDR1 LNHDA, CDR2 SQIVND (reference sequence). The V and J ends lost 3 bases and 1 base respectively, with 6 bases between them. CDR3 bases: TGTGCCAGTAGTATGTTGGAGAACACTGAAGCTTTCTTT. This codes for CASSMLENTEAFF.

The chain uses TRBV7-2 and TRBJ2-5; a possible D gene is TRBD2 (5 bases). The CDR3 length is 14 residues. The V end was cut by 3 bases, the J end by 0 bases, with 8 bases between. In germline, CDR1 is SGHTA, CDR2 FQGNSA. This chain's CDR3 is CASSLRRNQETQYF. The CDR3 nucleotides read TGTGCCAGCAGCTTGAGGAGGAACCAAGAGACCCAGTACTTC.

The chain uses TRBV20-1 and TRBJ1-2; D is possibly TRBD1 (6 bases). From germline, CDR1 is DFQATT and CDR2 SNEGSKA (reference sequence). This CDR3 has 14 residues. The V and J ends lost 3 bases and 0 bases respectively, with 11 bases between them. CDR3 residues: CSASGGASNYGYTF. As DNA, the CDR3 is TGCAGTGCTAGTGGGGGGGCTTCTAACTATGGCTACACCTTC.

In this sample, this clonotype turned up many times. The chain uses TRBV6-2 or TRBV6-3 and TRBJ2-4, with 9 bases that match TRBD1. Germline CDR1 MNHEY, CDR2 SVGEGT. After removal of 5 bases from V and 0 bases from J, the junction contained 5 bases not matched to a gene. The CDR3 is 16 residues long. The CDR3 nucleotides read TGTGCCAGCAGTCAAGGACAGGGGTTAGCCAAAAACATTCAGTACTTC. This translates into CASSQGQGLAKNIQYF.

V gene TRBV7-3 combines with J gene TRBJ2-7; D is unclear. Trimming shortened V by 2 bases and J by 7 bases, and 12 bases separated the two germline ends. Germline V gives CDR1 SGHTA, CDR2 FQGTGA. CDR3 length: 13 amino acids. As DNA, the CDR3 is TGTGCCAGCAGCTTAGGGCCAAATCGGGAGCAGTACTTC. It specifies CASSLGPNREQYF.

This rearrangement joins TRBV2 to TRBJ1-6; D gene ambiguous. Trimming removed 6 bases at V and 10 bases at J, with 16 bases between. CDR3 length: 14 amino acids. The germline gives CDR1 SNHLY, CDR2 FYNNEI. The chain's CDR3 is CASRRGVVSSPLHF. Written as DNA, the CDR3 is TGTGCCAGCAGGCGAGGAGTCGTATCATCACCCCTCCACTTT.

This clonotype was detected a few times. V gene TRBV7-2 combines with J gene TRBJ2-5; TRBD1 matches at 7 bases. V was clipped by 0 bases and J by 3 bases; unmatched bases: 13. Germline V CDR1 and CDR2: SGHTA, FQGNSA. This CDR3 region has 18 residues. CDR3 region: CASSLALGDRALKETQYF. CDR3 nucleotide sequence: TGTGCCAGCAGCTTAGCTTTGGGAGACAGGGCCCTCAAAGAGACCCAGTACTTC.

The V and J genes are TRBV14 and TRBJ2-7; 9 bases align to TRBD1. Germline CDR1 and CDR2: SGHDN and FVKESK. The trim removed 3 bases at V and 2 bases at J, leaving 8 bases unmatched. This CDR3 has 16 amino acids. In nucleotides, the CDR3 is TGTGCCAGCAGCCAGATACCGGGACAGGGAACCTACGAGCAGTACTTC. Its protein product is CASSQIPGQGTYEQYF.

On this clonotype itself: Possible read error: a much larger clone is one base away. CDR3: CTSGDRTSGSHEQFF. CDR3 bases: TGCACCAGCGGAGATCGGACTAGCGGGAGCCATGAGCAGTTCTTC. V and J are TRBV4-3 and TRBJ2-1; 13 bases align to TRBD2. The CDR3 consists of 15 residues. The germline CDR1 and CDR2 sequences are LGHNA and YSLEER.

The CDR3 here is CSETIAGSSTDTQYF. For the CDR3, the DNA is TGCAGCGAAACTATAGCGGGCTCTAGCACAGATACGCAGTATTTT. The chain recombines TRBV29-1 with TRBJ2-3; TRBD2 agrees at 7 bases. Looked up from germline, CDR1 is SQVTM and CDR2 is ANQGSEA. The CDR3 runs to 15 residues. Trimming removed 7 bases from V and 0 bases from J; junction bases left unmatched: 10.